One and the same sample provided the 13 T cell receptor beta chains below, sequenced in a study of response to subunit inactivated influenza vaccine. TCRdb reprocessed the RT-PCR reads with MiXCR, giving one entry per CDR3 protein. The profile shows around 750,000 distinct CDR3 sequences, 21% of them singletons. The specimen comprised PBMCs from blood, sampled around 5 days after vaccination. The receptor source for this set is a man aged 50-59 years who received an inactivated influenza vaccine.

The chain links TRBV29-1 to TRBJ2-3; possible D gene TRBD1, 5 bases. Deletions cut 3 bases from V and 4 bases from J, with 14 bases between. The length of the CDR3 is 14 residues. Germline-derived CDR1 and CDR2 are SQVTM and ANQGSEA. The CDR3 region has the DNA TGCAGCGTTGAGAAAGGGGTAGGGCCAGATACGCAGTATTTT. Amino acids: CSVEKGVGPDTQYF.

This clonotype was found a few times. The genes are TRBV7-9 and TRBJ2-3, with D unclear. The CDR3 extends over 16 amino acids. From germline, CDR1 is SEHNR and CDR2 FQNEAQ (reference sequence). V was trimmed by 2 bases and J by 1 base, leaving 13 bases between them. The CDR3 spells CASSLNPVAGTDTQYF. The CDR3, as DNA: TGTGCCAGCAGCTTAAACCCCGTTGCGGGCACAGATACGCAGTATTTT. The whole variable domain, filled in from reference TRBV7-9 and TRBJ2-3, reads DTGVSQNPRHKITKRGQNVTFRCDPISEHNRLYWYRQTLGQGPEFLTYFQNEAQLEKSRLLSDRFSAERPKGSFSTLEIQRTEQGDSAMYLCASSLNPVAGTDTQYFGPGTRLTVL.

V and J are TRBV5-1 and TRBJ2-2, with D unclear. Germline CDR1 reads SGHRS; CDR2 reads YFSETQ. The CDR3 runs 13 residues. V was cut by 4 bases and J by 3 bases, with 7 bases left in between. The chain's CDR3 is CASSRRDTGELFF. CDR3 bases: TGCGCCAGCAGCCGTCGGGACACCGGGGAGCTGTTTTTT.

This clonotype turned up a few times. The V gene is TRBV5-1, the J gene TRBJ2-4; 11 bases fit TRBD1. The CDR3 totals 15 residues. Germline lookup yields CDR1 SGHRS and CDR2 YFSETQ. V lost 4 bases and J lost 6; bases outside the gene matches: 6. This chain's CDR3 is CASSPDRGQGNIQYF. CDR3 bases: TGCGCCAGCAGCCCGGACAGGGGGCAAGGAAACATTCAGTACTTC.

This clonotype was detected a few times. The chain is built from TRBV20-1 and TRBJ1-4, with no clear D. This CDR3 has 15 residues. The germline CDR1 and CDR2 sequences are DFQATT and SNEGSKA (reference sequence). The V gene lost 0 bases and the J gene lost 2 bases, with 10 bases spanning the gap. Here the CDR3 reads CSARDFRRTNEKLFF. CDR3 DNA: TGCAGTGCTAGAGATTTCAGGAGGACTAATGAAAAACTGTTTTTT.

This clonotype was seen only a few times. The V and J genes are TRBV11-2 and TRBJ2-1, with a possible D match to TRBD1 (6 bases). The V end lost 3 bases, the J end lost 8 bases, and 11 bases lay between the germline ends. The length of the CDR3 is 13 residues. Germline assignment: CDR1 SGHAT and CDR2 FQNNGV. The CDR3 nucleotides are TGTGCCAGCAGCTTGGGCAGGGGCCATGAGCAGTTCTTC. This encodes CASSLGRGHEQFF.

The sample holds a few counts of this clonotype. The chain carries TRBV29-1 and TRBJ2-1; D remains ambiguous. The ends were cut back, 4 bases at V and 5 bases at J, with 6 bases in the middle. Per germline, CDR1 SQVTM and CDR2 ANQGSEA. This CDR3 spans 11 amino acids. The CDR3 reads CSVAQNNEQFF. The CDR3, as DNA: TGCAGCGTTGCCCAGAACAATGAGCAGTTCTTC.

In its sample, this clonotype was seen a few times. The J gene is TRBJ2-7, the V gene TRBV28; D is unclear. Germline V lookup: CDR1 MDHEN, CDR2 SYDVKM. Trimming cost V 5 bases and J 3 bases, with 11 bases left between them. This CDR3 spans 13 amino acids. The CDR3 region is CASSPLVSYEQYF. The CDR3, as DNA: TGTGCCAGCAGTCCTTTGGTTAGCTACGAGCAGTACTTC.

This clonotype was picked up a small number of times. The chain couples TRBV28 to TRBJ2-6; no clear D gene. The V gene's germline CDR1 is MDHEN and CDR2 SYDVKM. V was pared by 1 base and J by 0 bases, with 10 bases between. The CDR3 is 17 residues long. The CDR3: CASSLSGFDSGANVLTF. The CDR3 DNA sequence: TGTGCCAGCAGTTTATCCGGCTTCGACTCTGGGGCCAACGTCCTGACTTTC. Looking up the rest from reference TRBV28 and TRBJ2-6 gives the full variable domain: DVKVTQSSRYLVKRTGEKVFLECVQDMDHENMFWYRQDPGLGLRLIYFSYDVKMKEKGDIPEGYSVSREKKERFSLILESASTNQTSMYLCASSLSGFDSGANVLTFGAGSRLTVL.

The chain uses TRBV29-1 and TRBJ2-3, with 7 bases matching TRBD1. V dropped 6 bases and J dropped 4; count of bases not matched to a gene: 10. This CDR3 is built from 14 residues. Germline V gene lookup returns CDR1 SQVTM and CDR2 ANQGSEA. The CDR3 DNA reads as TGCAGCGTCGAACCGGGACAGAATTCAGATACGCAGTATTTT. Its translation is CSVEPGQNSDTQYF.

This clonotype turned up a few times. J is TRBJ2-7 and V is TRBV29-1; D not resolved. CDR3 length equals 12 residues. In germline, CDR1 is SQVTM, CDR2 ANQGSEA. Trimming shortened V by 7 bases and J by 2 bases, and 12 bases separated the two germline ends. Written as DNA, the CDR3 is TGCAGCGCAGCCGACGGAACCTACGAGCAGTACTTC. Protein: CSAADGTYEQYF.

This chain links TRBV5-1 with TRBJ2-1, with D unclear. Germline V gene lookup returns CDR1 SGHRS and CDR2 YFSETQ. Trimming stripped 4 bases from V and 1 base from J, with 27 bases between. The CDR3 is 20 amino acids. In DNA, the CDR3 is TGCGCCAGCAGCGCAGCCCAGTTAATTCTCCGGCGACAATCCTACAATGAGCAGTTCTTC. This sequence encodes CASSAAQLILRRQSYNEQFF.

V gene TRBV20-1 combines with J gene TRBJ2-2; TRBD2 might be the D (6 bases). The CDR3 consists of 15 residues. V lost 6 bases, J lost 1 base, and 15 bases lay in between. Germline assignment: CDR1 DFQATT and CDR2 SNEGSKA (reference sequence). CDR3 sequence reads: CSALGGGGNTGELFF. In DNA, the CDR3 is TGCAGTGCCTTGGGGGGTGGAGGGAACACCGGGGAGCTGTTTTTT.